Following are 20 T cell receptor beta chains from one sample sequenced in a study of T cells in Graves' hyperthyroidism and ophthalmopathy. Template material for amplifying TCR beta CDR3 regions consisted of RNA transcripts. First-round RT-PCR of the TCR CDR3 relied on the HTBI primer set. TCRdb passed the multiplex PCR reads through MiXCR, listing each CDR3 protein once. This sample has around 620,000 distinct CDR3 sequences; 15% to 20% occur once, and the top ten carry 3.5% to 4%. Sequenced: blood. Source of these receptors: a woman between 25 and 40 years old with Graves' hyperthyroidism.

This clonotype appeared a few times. The CDR3 region has the DNA TGTGCCACCAGCAGCGGGACTCCCGAGCAGTACTTC. Amino acid sequence: CATSSGTPEQYF. The V gene is TRBV15, the J gene TRBJ2-7; tentative D call: TRBD2 (6 bases). The CDR3 is 12 amino acids. The germline V gene encodes CDR1 LNHNV and CDR2 YYDKDF (reference sequence). V gave up 3 bases and J gave up 6 bases, with 9 bases separating them.

The CDR3 protein is CSSSRLGQNYGYTF. CDR3 in DNA: TGCTCGTCCTCTAGACTAGGGCAGAACTATGGCTACACCTTC. The chain has TRBV29-1 and TRBJ1-2; D ambiguous. CDR1 and CDR2 (germline): SQVTM, ANQGSEA. The CDR3 covers 14 residues.

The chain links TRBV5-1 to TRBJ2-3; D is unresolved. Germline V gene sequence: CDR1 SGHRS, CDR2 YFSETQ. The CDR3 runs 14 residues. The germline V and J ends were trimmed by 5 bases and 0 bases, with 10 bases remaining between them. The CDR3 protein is CASRGVLSTDTQYF. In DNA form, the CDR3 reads TGCGCCAGCAGAGGCGTCCTTAGCACAGATACGCAGTATTTT.

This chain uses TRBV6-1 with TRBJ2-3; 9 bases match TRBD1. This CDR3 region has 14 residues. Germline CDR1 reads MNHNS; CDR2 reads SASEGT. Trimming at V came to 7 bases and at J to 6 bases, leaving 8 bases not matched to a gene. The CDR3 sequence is CASIGTGNSDTQYF. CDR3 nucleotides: TGTGCCAGCATAGGGACAGGGAATTCGGATACGCAGTATTTT.

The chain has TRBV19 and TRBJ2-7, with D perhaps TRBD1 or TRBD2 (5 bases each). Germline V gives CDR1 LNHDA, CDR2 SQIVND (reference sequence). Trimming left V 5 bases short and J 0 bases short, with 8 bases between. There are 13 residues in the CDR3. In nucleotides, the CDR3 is TGTGCCAGTAGTGACGGGGCCTCCTACGAGCAGTACTTC. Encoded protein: CASSDGASYEQYF.

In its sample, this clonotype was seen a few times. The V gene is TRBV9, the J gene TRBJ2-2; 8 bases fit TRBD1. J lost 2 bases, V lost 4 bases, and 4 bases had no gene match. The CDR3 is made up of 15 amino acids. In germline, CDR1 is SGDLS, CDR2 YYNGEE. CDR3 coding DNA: TGTGCCAGCAGCCGAACAGGGGGAAACACCGGGGAGCTGTTTTTT. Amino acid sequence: CASSRTGGNTGELFF.

CDR3: CASSLTLSLGTANSPLHF. Written as DNA, the CDR3 is TGTGCCAGCAGCCTTACACTTAGTCTTGGGACAGCAAATTCACCCCTCCACTTT. The chain has TRBV27 and TRBJ1-6; 7 nucleotides match TRBD1. This CDR3 contains 18 residues. J lost 7 bases, V lost 6 bases, and 18 bases had no gene match. Germline V gene data show CDR1 as MNHEY and CDR2 as SMNVEV (reference sequence).

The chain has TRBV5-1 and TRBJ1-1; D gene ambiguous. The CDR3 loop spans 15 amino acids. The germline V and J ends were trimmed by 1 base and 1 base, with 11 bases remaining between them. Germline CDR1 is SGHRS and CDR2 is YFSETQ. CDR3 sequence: CASSLSGGPNTEAFF. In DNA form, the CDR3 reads TGCGCCAGCAGCTTGTCCGGCGGACCGAACACTGAAGCTTTCTTT. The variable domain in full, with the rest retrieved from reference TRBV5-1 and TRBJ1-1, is KAGVTQTPRYLIKTRGQQVTLSCSPISGHRSVSWYQQTPGQGLQFLFEYFSETQRNKGNFPGRFSGRQFSNSRSEMNVSTLELGDSALYLCASSLSGGPNTEAFFGQGTRLTVV.

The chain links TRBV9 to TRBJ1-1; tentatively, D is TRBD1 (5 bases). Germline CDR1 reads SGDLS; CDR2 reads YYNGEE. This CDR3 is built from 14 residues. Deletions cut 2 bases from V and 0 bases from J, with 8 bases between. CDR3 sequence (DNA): TGTGCCAGCAGCGTCTTAGGGGTGAACACTGAAGCTTTCTTT. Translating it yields CASSVLGVNTEAFF.

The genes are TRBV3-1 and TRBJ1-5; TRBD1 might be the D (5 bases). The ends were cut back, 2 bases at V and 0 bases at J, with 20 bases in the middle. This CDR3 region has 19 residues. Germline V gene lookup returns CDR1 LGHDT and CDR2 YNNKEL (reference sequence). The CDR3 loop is CASSQSGGSALNSNQPQHF. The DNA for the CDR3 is TGTGCCAGCAGCCAAAGTGGGGGATCCGCACTCAATAGCAATCAGCCCCAGCATTTT.

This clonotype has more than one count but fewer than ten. The CDR3 DNA reads as TGTGCCAGCAGCCCCCTAGAGGGGACCTACGAGCAGTACTTC. Protein product: CASSPLEGTYEQYF. The rearrangement uses TRBV7-9 and TRBJ2-7; the D gene could be TRBD1 or TRBD2 (5 bases each). V lost 5 bases and J lost 2, with 13 bases in between. The CDR3 is 14 amino acids. Germline V gene data show CDR1 as SEHNR and CDR2 as FQNEAQ (reference sequence).

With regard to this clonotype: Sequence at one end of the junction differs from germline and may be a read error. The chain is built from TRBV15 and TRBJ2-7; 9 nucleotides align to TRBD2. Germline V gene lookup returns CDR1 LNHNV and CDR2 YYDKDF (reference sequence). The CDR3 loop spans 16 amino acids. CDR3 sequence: CATSTELAGVSYEQCF. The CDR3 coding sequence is TGTGCCACCAGCACTGAGTTAGCGGGAGTCTCCTACGAGCAGTGCTTC. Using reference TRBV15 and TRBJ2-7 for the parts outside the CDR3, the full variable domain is DAMVIQNPRYQVTQFGKPVTLSCSQTLNHNVMYWYQQKSSQAPKLLFHYYDKDFNNEADTPDNFQSRRPNTSFCFLDIRSPGLGDTAMYLCATSTELAGVSYEQCFGPGTRLTVT.

CDR3 protein: CASSQELGAPYNEQFF. Written as DNA, the CDR3 is TGTGCCAGCAGCCAAGAACTAGGGGCCCCCTACAATGAGCAGTTCTTC. The gene calls are TRBV14 and TRBJ2-1; D might be TRBD1 or TRBD2, each matching 5 bases. Trimming took 0 bases from V and 2 from J, leaving 11 bases between them. The germline gives CDR1 SGHDN, CDR2 FVKESK. This CDR3 spans 16 amino acids.

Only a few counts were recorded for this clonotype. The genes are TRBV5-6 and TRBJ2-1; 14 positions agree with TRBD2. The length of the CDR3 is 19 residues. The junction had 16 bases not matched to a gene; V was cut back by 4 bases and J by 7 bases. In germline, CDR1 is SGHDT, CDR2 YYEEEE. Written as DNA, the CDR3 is TGTGCCAGCAGCCTCACACCGGGACTAGCGGGAGAAAGGCCAAATGAGCAGTTCTTC. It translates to CASSLTPGLAGERPNEQFF.

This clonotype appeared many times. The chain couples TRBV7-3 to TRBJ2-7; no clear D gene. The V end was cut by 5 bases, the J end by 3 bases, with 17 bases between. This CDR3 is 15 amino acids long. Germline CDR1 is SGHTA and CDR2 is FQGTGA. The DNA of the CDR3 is TGTGCCAGCAGCCCCACACCGGGCCAAGGCTACGAGCAGTACTTC. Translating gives CASSPTPGQGYEQYF.

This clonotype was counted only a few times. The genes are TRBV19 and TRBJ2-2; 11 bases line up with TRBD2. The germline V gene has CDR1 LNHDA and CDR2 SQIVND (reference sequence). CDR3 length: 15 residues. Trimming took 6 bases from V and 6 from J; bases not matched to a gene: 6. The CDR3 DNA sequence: TGTGCCAGTAGGCTAACTAGCGGGAGAGCCGGGGAGCTGTTTTTT. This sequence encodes CASRLTSGRAGELFF.

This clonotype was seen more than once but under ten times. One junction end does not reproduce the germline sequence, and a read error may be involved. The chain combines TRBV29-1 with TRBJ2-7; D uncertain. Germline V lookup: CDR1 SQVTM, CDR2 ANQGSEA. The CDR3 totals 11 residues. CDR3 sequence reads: CSCVKGYEQCF. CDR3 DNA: TGCAGCTGCGTCAAAGGGTACGAGCAGTGCTTC.

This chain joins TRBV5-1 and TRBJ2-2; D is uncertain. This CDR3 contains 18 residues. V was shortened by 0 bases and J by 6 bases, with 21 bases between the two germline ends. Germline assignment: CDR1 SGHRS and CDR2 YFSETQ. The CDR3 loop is CASSLGPPDGSSPGELFF. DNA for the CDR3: TGCGCCAGCAGCTTGGGTCCCCCCGACGGCAGTTCCCCCGGGGAGCTGTTTTTT.

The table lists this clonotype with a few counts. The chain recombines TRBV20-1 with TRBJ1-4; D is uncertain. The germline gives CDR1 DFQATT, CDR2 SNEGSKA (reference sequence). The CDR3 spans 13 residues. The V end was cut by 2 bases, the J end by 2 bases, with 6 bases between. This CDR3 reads CSARRPTNEKLFF. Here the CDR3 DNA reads TGCAGTGCTAGAAGGCCCACTAATGAAAAACTGTTTTTT.

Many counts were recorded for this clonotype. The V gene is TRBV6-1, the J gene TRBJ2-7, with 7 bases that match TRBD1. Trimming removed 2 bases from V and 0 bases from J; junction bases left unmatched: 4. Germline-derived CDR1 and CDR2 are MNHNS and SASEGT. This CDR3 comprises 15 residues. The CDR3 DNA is TGTGCCAGCAGTGAACTGGGGGACAGCTCCTACGAGCAGTACTTC. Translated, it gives CASSELGDSSYEQYF.